The 22 T cell receptor beta chains below were found in one sample sequenced in a study of blood T cell repertoires in COVID-19. Method: immunoSEQ multiplex PCR; TCRdb's copy keeps in-frame clones and lacks some. The sample contains about 59,000 clones, about nine tenths of which appear only once. The specimen was peripheral blood. These receptors were collected from an elderly man with acute or convalescent COVID-19.

The chain has TRBV10-3 and TRBJ2-3, with 10 nucleotides matching TRBD2. CDR1 is ENHRY, CDR2 SYGVKD, per germline. The CDR3 is 17 amino acids. The J segment lost 3 bases and the V segment lost 11 bases, leaving 17 bases of the junction unmatched. The CDR3 sequence: CASTAVLASGGTDTQYF. In DNA, the CDR3 is TGTGCCTCGACCGCGGTTCTCGCTAGCGGGGGTACAGATACGCAGTATTTT.

Concerning this clone: Other DNA sequences in this sample translate to the same CDR3. The gene calls are TRBV5-1 and TRBJ1-5, with D perhaps matching TRBD1 (5 bases). In germline, CDR1 is SGHRS, CDR2 YFSETQ. Trimming took 0 bases from V and 2 from J, leaving 9 bases between them. The CDR3 contains 15 residues. The CDR3 spells CASSLAGGGNQPQHF. CDR3 coding DNA: TGCGCCAGCAGCTTGGCCGGAGGGGGCAATCAGCCCCAGCATTTT. Together with reference TRBV5-1 and TRBJ1-5, the CDR3 gives the full variable domain: KAGVTQTPRYLIKTRGQQVTLSCSPISGHRSVSWYQQTPGQGLQFLFEYFSETQRNKGNFPGRFSGRQFSNSRSEMNVSTLELGDSALYLCASSLAGGGNQPQHFGDGTRLSIL.

V is TRBV6-1 and J is TRBJ2-7, with D maybe TRBD2 (6 bases). Germline CDR1 reads MNHNS; CDR2 reads SASEGT. The CDR3 is 14 amino acids. Trimming left V 2 bases short and J 3 bases short, with 11 bases between. CDR3 amino acids: CASSEFRGLYEQYF. The CDR3 nucleotides are TGTGCCAGCAGTGAATTTCGGGGACTCTACGAGCAGTACTTC.

The chain couples TRBV4-2 to TRBJ2-3, with 10 bases that match TRBD1. Germline CDR1 LGHNA, CDR2 YNFKEQ. CDR3 length equals 15 residues. J was trimmed by 3 bases and V by 5 bases; bases with no gene match: 5. In DNA, the CDR3 is TGTGCCAGCAGCAAACCGGGACAGGGGACAGATACGCAGTATTTT. Residues: CASSKPGQGTDTQYF.

The chain couples TRBV7-2 to TRBJ1-2, with D maybe TRBD1 (6 bases). CDR3 length: 15 amino acids. Germline V CDR1 and CDR2: SGHTA, FQGNSA. V lost 3 bases and J lost 0, with 11 bases in between. The DNA of the CDR3 is TGTGCCAGCAGCTTCCCGGACAGAACTAACTATGGCTACACCTTC. This encodes CASSFPDRTNYGYTF.

The V gene is TRBV5-4, the J gene TRBJ2-5; D not certain. The CDR3 has 13 residues. Germline CDR1 reads SGHNT; CDR2 reads YYREEE (reference sequence). V lost 9 bases, J lost 1 base, and 13 bases lay in between. The DNA of the CDR3 is TGTGCCACCTTCCCCTCCGGCCAAGAGACCCAGTACTTC. Translating it yields CATFPSGQETQYF.

The chain employs TRBV19 and TRBJ1-5; D gene ambiguous. Germline-derived CDR1 and CDR2 are LNHDA and SQIVND (reference sequence). With 7 bases removed from V and 0 bases from J, the gap between germline ends came to 10 bases. The CDR3 is 14 amino acids. The CDR3 DNA reads TGTGCCAGTAACATGTACGATAGCAATCAGCCCCAGCATTTT. Residues: CASNMYDSNQPQHF.

V gene TRBV6-2 or TRBV6-3 combines with J gene TRBJ2-5, with 10 positions matching TRBD2. The CDR3 runs to 15 residues. J gave up 0 bases and V 2 bases, and 0 bases lay outside the gene matches. CDR1 and CDR2 from the germline V gene are MNHEY and SVGEGT. The CDR3 DNA reads as TGTGCCAGCAGTTACGGACTAGCGGACCAAGAGACCCAGTACTTC. It specifies CASSYGLADQETQYF.

The chain employs TRBV30 and TRBJ2-5; the D is unclear. Germline CDR1 GTSNPN, CDR2 SVGIG (reference sequence). Trimming removed 5 bases from V and 2 bases from J, with 12 bases in between. The CDR3 covers 13 residues. This CDR3 is CAWVAGRQETQYF. In DNA, the CDR3 is TGTGCCTGGGTCGCAGGCCGACAAGAGACCCAGTACTTC.

This clone has a single count. CDR3 DNA: TGTGCCAGCAGCCAAGTGGGGACAGGGGCCCAGAATTCACCCCTCCACTTT. Its translation is CASSQVGTGAQNSPLHF. The rearrangement uses TRBV4-2 and TRBJ1-6, with 10 bases fitting TRBD1. Trimming removed 1 base from V and 7 bases from J; junction bases left unmatched: 7. The CDR3 has 17 amino acids. Germline V CDR1 and CDR2: LGHNA, YNFKEQ.

This chain joins TRBV19 and TRBJ2-3, with D uncertain. In germline, CDR1 is LNHDA, CDR2 SQIVND (reference sequence). The germline V and J ends were trimmed by 7 bases and 1 base, with 9 bases remaining between them. The CDR3 is made up of 13 amino acids. This chain's CDR3 is CASTPSGTDTQYF. In DNA, the CDR3 is TGTGCCAGTACCCCCTCGGGCACAGATACGCAGTATTTT.

The chain joins TRBV4-1 to TRBJ1-6, with D hard to call. From germline, CDR1 is MGHRA and CDR2 YSYEKL. Trimming removed 1 base from V and 10 bases from J, with 8 bases in between. The CDR3 covers 13 residues. CDR3 in DNA: TGCGCCAGCAGCCAAGTTCTTCAGTCACCCCTCCACTTT. Protein sequence: CASSQVLQSPLHF.

This chain uses TRBV9 with TRBJ2-3; possible D gene TRBD2, 6 bases. This CDR3 contains 19 residues. The V end was cut by 0 bases, the J end by 5 bases, with 25 bases between. Per the germline V gene, CDR1 is SGDLS and CDR2 is YYNGEE. The CDR3 DNA follows: TGTGCCAGCAGCGTAGCTTCTTCCCGGTCGGCACGGGGGATAGATACGCAGTATTTT. Protein: CASSVASSRSARGIDTQYF.

The chain recombines TRBV5-1 with TRBJ1-1; D is possibly TRBD1 (5 bases). V was shortened by 3 bases and J by 4 bases, with 16 bases between the two germline ends. CDR3 length: 15 amino acids. The germline V gene has CDR1 SGHRS and CDR2 YFSETQ. In DNA form, the CDR3 reads TGCGCCAGCAGCTCCCTTCAGGGTAGGGTCACTGAAGCTTTCTTT. Its protein product is CASSSLQGRVTEAFF.

The chain carries TRBV19 and TRBJ1-5; D remains ambiguous. Germline CDR1 and CDR2: LNHDA and SQIVND (reference sequence). V lost 10 bases, J lost 11 bases, and 12 bases lay in between. The CDR3 contains 10 residues. CDR3 region: CATQGRSQHF. CDR3 sequence (DNA): TGTGCCACTCAAGGGAGGTCCCAGCATTTT.

The chain has TRBV5-6 and TRBJ1-3; 7 nucleotides agree with TRBD1. The CDR3 runs 14 residues. With 9 bases clipped from V and 2 bases from J, the junction kept 8 bases outside the gene matches. Germline V lookup: CDR1 SGHDT, CDR2 YYEEEE. The CDR3 DNA follows: TGTGCCACCCGTCGACAGGGTACTGGAAACACCATATATTTT. Protein sequence: CATRRQGTGNTIYF.

The V and J genes are TRBV7-9 and TRBJ2-3, with D possibly TRBD1 on 6 matching bases. The germline V and J ends were trimmed by 2 bases and 3 bases, with 12 bases remaining between them. Germline CDR1 and CDR2: SEHNR and FQNEAQ (reference sequence). This CDR3 is 15 amino acids long. CDR3 loop: CASSLNLGGTDTQYF. CDR3 DNA: TGTGCCAGCAGCTTAAATTTAGGGGGAACAGATACGCAGTATTTT.

The chain employs TRBV5-5 and TRBJ1-6, with a tentative D call TRBD1 (5 bases). V lost 5 bases and J lost 7, with 13 bases in between. The CDR3 has 14 amino acids. From germline, CDR1 is SGHKS and CDR2 YYEKEE (reference sequence). CDR3 loop: CASSQGTVNSPLHF. The DNA of the CDR3 is TGTGCCAGCAGTCAGGGCACGGTGAATTCACCCCTCCACTTT.

This clone has just one count. The chain employs TRBV5-1 and TRBJ1-2, with unresolved D. The CDR3 is made up of 15 amino acids. Germline V gene sequence: CDR1 SGHRS, CDR2 YFSETQ. Deletions cut 2 bases from V and 1 base from J, with 12 bases between. The CDR3 DNA is TGCGCCAGCAGCTTTAAGACACCCCTTAACTATGGCTACACCTTC. It specifies CASSFKTPLNYGYTF.

This rearrangement joins TRBV5-6 to TRBJ2-7, with 9 bases lining up with TRBD2. The trim removed 4 bases at V and 3 bases at J, leaving 11 bases unmatched. The CDR3 has 16 amino acids. From germline, CDR1 is SGHDT and CDR2 YYEEEE. CDR3 region: CASSPAAAGGLYEQYF. The CDR3 bases are TGTGCCAGCAGCCCGGCAGCCGCGGGGGGGCTCTACGAGCAGTACTTC.

The rearrangement joins TRBV24-1 to TRBJ1-5; D not certain. Germline V gives CDR1 KGHDR, CDR2 SFDVKD. V dropped 0 bases and J dropped 6 bases, with 5 bases sitting between them. This CDR3 comprises 13 residues. CDR3 protein: CATSDLRGQPQHF. Here the CDR3 DNA reads TGTGCCACCAGTGATTTGCGGGGTCAGCCCCAGCATTTT.

This clone was seen once. The V gene is TRBV24-1, the J gene TRBJ2-4; TRBD1 might be the D (6 bases). V dropped 4 bases and J dropped 2 bases, with 11 bases sitting between them. The CDR3 contains 15 residues. The germline V gene encodes CDR1 KGHDR and CDR2 SFDVKD. CDR3 protein: CATSDRRDTKNIQYF. As DNA, the CDR3 is TGTGCCACCAGTGACCGCAGGGACACCAAAAACATTCAGTACTTC.